The clone carrying this T cell receptor (beta chain) was seen only once. What it recognizes is unknown. Those who donated were healthy bone marrow donors. This specimen belongs to a study of cytomegalovirus exposure and HLA in healthy donors. Study-wide findings and caveats: Later on, an analysis tied 15,000 or so TCR beta sequences to HLA alleles at 0.05 false discovery rate.

13 Jbeta primers and 60 Vbeta primers were used for the PCR. Source study methods: In a later analysis, around 12 million of approximately 86 million unique beta chains occurred in at least two donors. This table comes from immunoSEQ multiplex PCR, and its TCRdb copy is limited to in-frame clones, with some not included. V, J and clone size reflect that table, while D and trimming were determined from the DNA. The sample includes about 120,000 clones, over 65% seen only once; the top ten take about 3%. Material for sequencing was PBMCs. The origin of this receptor is a woman aged 35 to 49 in good health and CMV-seropositive.

The CDR3 protein is CASSTSNNEQFF. The CDR3 nucleotides are TGTGCCAGCAGTACTAGCAACAATGAGCAGTTCTTC. This chain connects TRBV2 to TRBJ2-1; possibly TRBD2 for D (6 bases). V was pared by 5 bases and J by 5 bases, with 7 bases between. Germline CDR1 reads SNHLY; CDR2 reads FYNNEI. This CDR3 comprises 12 residues.